This T cell receptor (beta chain) came from a study of cytomegalovirus exposure and HLA in healthy donors. Turning to the study itself: Of the donors genotyped, approximately 400 in all, around 76% fell in the Caucasian-associated ancestry cluster.

Primers for the PCR totalled 60 Vbeta and 13 Jbeta. Sequencing used immunoSEQ multiplex PCR; TCRdb keeps in-frame clones, though not all of them. The sample has approximately 120,000 clones, 77% seen once; the top ten hold over 9.5%. This clone was seen a few times. This CDR3 contains 14 residues. Trimming stripped 3 bases from V and 9 bases from J, with 15 bases between. Germline-derived CDR1 and CDR2 are LNHDA and SQIVND (reference sequence). The sample taken for sequencing was PBMCs. The rearrangement links TRBV19 to TRBJ2-1; a weak D match, TRBD1 (5 bases). The TCR was taken from a man aged 40-49 years in good health and CMV-seropositive. The CDR3 loop reads CASSISRAATEQFF. CDR3 DNA: TGTGCCAGTAGTATCAGCAGGGCGGCTACTGAGCAGTTCTTC. Combining the CDR3 with reference TRBV19 and TRBJ2-1 gives the whole variable domain DGGITQSPKYLFRKEGQNVTLSCEQNLNHDAMYWYRQDPGQGLRLIYYSQIVNDFQKGDIAEGYSVSREKKESFPLTVTSAQKNPTAFYLCASSISRAATEQFFGPGTRLTVL.